These 24 T cell receptor beta chains share one sample of origin, sequenced in a study of blood T cell repertoires in COVID-19. The table came from immunoSEQ multiplex PCR; TCRdb's copy has only in-frame clones and leaves some out. The table includes under 150,000 clones, approximately 85% detected once. Material: peripheral blood. Receptors originate from a woman in her fifties or sixties with COVID-19, enrolled during active disease.

This chain connects TRBV30 to TRBJ2-2; 8 bases map to TRBD2. Germline CDR1 and CDR2: GTSNPN and SVGIG (reference sequence). CDR3 length: 15 amino acids. V shed 2 bases, J shed 9 bases, and the junction held 11 bases outside the gene matches. The CDR3 nucleotides read TGTGCCTGGAGTTCCCCCGGGACTAGTGTCAGGGAGCTGTTTTTT. It translates to CAWSSPGTSVRELFF. Drawing the rest from reference TRBV30 and TRBJ2-2, the complete variable domain is SQTIHQWPATLVQPVGSPLSLECTVEGTSNPNLYWYRQAAGRGLQLLFYSVGIGQISSEVPQNLSASRPQDRQFILSSKKLLLSDSGFYLCAWSSPGTSVRELFFGEGSRLTVL.

The CDR3 bases are TGTGCCAGCAGCCAAGATGGGGGGGTCTATGGCTACACCTTC. The encoded protein is CASSQDGGVYGYTF. The chain couples TRBV3-1 (or the pseudogene TRBV3-2) to TRBJ1-2; the D gene is possibly TRBD1 (5 bases). The CDR3 loop spans 14 amino acids. The germline CDR1 and CDR2 sequences are LGHDT and YNNKEL (reference sequence). Trimming shortened V by 0 bases and J by 4 bases, and 9 bases separated the two germline ends.

This sequence joins TRBV7-2 and TRBJ2-3, with D maybe TRBD1 (5 bases). Germline loops: CDR1 SGHTA, CDR2 FQGNSA. V dropped 1 base and J dropped 6 bases, with 14 bases sitting between them. The CDR3 has 15 residues. The CDR3 loop is CASSLGPLGADTQYF. The CDR3 DNA reads as TGTGCCAGCAGCTTAGGTCCCCTTGGGGCGGATACGCAGTATTTT.

The chain couples TRBV7-8 to TRBJ1-3, with D uncertain. Germline CDR1 and CDR2: SGHVS and FQNEAQ. This CDR3 is built from 17 residues. V lost 2 bases and J lost 0, with 14 bases in between. The CDR3 region is CASSLITGDYSGNTIYF. Written as DNA, the CDR3 is TGTGCCAGCAGCTTAATAACTGGAGACTACTCTGGAAACACCATATATTTT.

The chain has TRBV4-1 and TRBJ2-4; weak D call: TRBD1 (5 bases). The CDR3 runs to 16 residues. Germline V gene data show CDR1 as MGHRA and CDR2 as YSYEKL. V was shortened by 0 bases and J by 6 bases, with 15 bases between the two germline ends. The DNA for the CDR3 is TGCGCCAGCAGCCAAGAGTGGCAGGGCACGGGAAACATTCAGTACTTC. Translated: CASSQEWQGTGNIQYF.

The sample holds a few counts of this clone. V gene TRBV9 combines with J gene TRBJ1-2, with no clear D. Per germline, CDR1 SGDLS and CDR2 YYNGEE. This CDR3 comprises 16 residues. V was shortened by 4 bases and J by 4 bases, with 20 bases between the two germline ends. CDR3 coding DNA: TGTGCCAGCAGCTCCGATAGGAGAGGCCTGAGCTATGGCTACACCTTC. It encodes CASSSDRRGLSYGYTF.

The CDR3 DNA reads as TGTGCCAGCAGCCCAGTAGGGGTGGAGACCCAGTACTTC. This sequence encodes CASSPVGVETQYF. This sequence joins TRBV12-3 or TRBV12-4 and TRBJ2-5; tentative D call: TRBD1 (5 bases). The CDR3 loop spans 13 amino acids. The V end was cut by 6 bases, the J end by 5 bases, with 13 bases between.

The gene calls are TRBV11-2 and TRBJ2-2, with TRBD1 matching over 10 bases. This CDR3 is 14 amino acids long. The germline gives CDR1 SGHAT, CDR2 FQNNGV. After removal of 8 bases from V and 5 bases from J, the junction contained 5 bases not matched to a gene. CDR3 nucleotides: TGTGCCAGCCGACGACAGGGGGCAACCGGGGAGCTGTTTTTT. Residues: CASRRQGATGELFF.

V and J are TRBV5-1 and TRBJ2-5; TRBD2 matches 8 bases. The CDR3 has 17 residues. Germline V gives CDR1 SGHRS, CDR2 YFSETQ. J was trimmed by 7 bases and V by 0 bases; bases with no gene match: 14. CDR3 loop: CASSLDLRGVQESTQYF. The CDR3 DNA reads TGCGCCAGCAGCTTGGATTTGCGGGGGGTACAAGAGTCGACCCAGTACTTC.

This clone has a single count. This chain uses TRBV4-3 with TRBJ1-1, with 7 nucleotides matching TRBD1. CDR1 LGHNA and CDR2 YSLEER come from the germline V gene. The CDR3 spans 17 residues. V shed 1 base, J shed 0 bases, and the junction held 8 bases outside the gene matches. Here the CDR3 reads CASSQGDSGRMNTEAFF. In nucleotides, the CDR3 is TGCGCCAGCAGCCAAGGGGACAGTGGACGAATGAACACTGAAGCTTTCTTT.

The V gene is TRBV11-1, the J gene TRBJ1-3, with TRBD1 as a possible D gene (6 bases). Germline V CDR1 and CDR2: SGHAT, FQDESV (reference sequence). The CDR3 runs 16 residues. Trimming pared 7 bases from V and 3 bases from J, leaving 19 bases between. CDR3 in amino acids: CASILGGRVGGNTIYF. The CDR3 bases are TGTGCCAGCATCCTTGGGGGCAGGGTGGGTGGAAACACCATATATTTT.

The chain combines TRBV19 with TRBJ2-7, with TRBD1 as a possible D gene (6 bases). This CDR3 contains 13 residues. The germline V and J ends were trimmed by 5 bases and 4 bases, with 12 bases remaining between them. Germline V gives CDR1 LNHDA, CDR2 SQIVND (reference sequence). This CDR3 is CASSQGLEYEQYF. The CDR3 DNA sequence: TGTGCCAGTAGTCAGGGGTTGGAGTACGAGCAGTACTTC.

The DNA for the CDR3 is TGTGCCAGCAGGAGGTCGGTAAATCAGCCCCAGCATTTT. The encoded protein is CASRRSVNQPQHF. This chain joins TRBV6-5 and TRBJ1-5, with D unclear. Germline CDR1 and CDR2: MNHEY and SVGAGI. The V gene lost 6 bases and the J gene lost 4 bases, with 10 bases spanning the gap. CDR3 length equals 13 residues.

The chain joins TRBV18 to TRBJ1-3, with 9 positions matching TRBD1. V lost 3 bases, J lost 3 bases, and 12 bases stayed unmatched. The CDR3 runs 18 residues. Germline CDR1 reads KGHSH; CDR2 reads LQKENI. In nucleotides, the CDR3 is TGTGCCAGCTCACCCCTTGCGGGACAGGGATACGGTGGAAACACCATATATTTT. This encodes CASSPLAGQGYGGNTIYF.

The chain is built from TRBV24-1 and TRBJ1-1; TRBD1 matches 8 bases. Germline CDR1 is KGHDR and CDR2 is SFDVKD. V trimming: 10 bases; J trimming: 6 bases; junction bases outside the gene matches: 15. The CDR3 runs to 15 residues. CDR3 coding DNA: TGTGCCACGAGACAGGGGCACCCGGATGGGGCTGAAGCTTTCTTT. Residues: CATRQGHPDGAEAFF.

This clone was detected only once. The chain couples TRBV27 to TRBJ1-1, with D perhaps TRBD1 (5 bases). CDR3 size: 15 residues. Germline V gene data show CDR1 as MNHEY and CDR2 as SMNVEV (reference sequence). V was clipped by 1 base and J by 5 bases, with 14 bases between them. The CDR3 loop reads CASSLLEGTGTEAFF. CDR3 DNA: TGTGCCAGCAGTTTATTGGAGGGGACGGGGACTGAAGCTTTCTTT.

This clone turned up a few times. This chain's CDR3 is CASSPAGGANTGELFF. The CDR3 DNA follows: TGTGCCAGCAGCCCCGCAGGGGGCGCGAACACCGGGGAGCTGTTTTTT. This sequence joins TRBV7-6 and TRBJ2-2, with 8 bases fitting TRBD1. The ends lost 5 bases at V and 0 bases at J; junction bases unmatched: 5. This CDR3 comprises 16 residues. Germline values: CDR1 SGHVS, CDR2 FNYEAQ.

The rearrangement links TRBV10-3 to TRBJ1-2, with D unresolved. Trimming took 5 bases from V and 0 from J, leaving 22 bases between them. The CDR3 has 18 amino acids. Germline lookup yields CDR1 ENHRY and CDR2 SYGVKD. The CDR3 is CAISLAEVRRSSNYGYTF. CDR3 nucleotides: TGTGCCATCAGTCTCGCTGAGGTCCGGCGGTCCTCTAACTATGGCTACACCTTC.

The gene calls are TRBV9 and TRBJ1-2, with D possibly matching TRBD1 (5 bases). From germline, CDR1 is SGDLS and CDR2 YYNGEE. This CDR3 comprises 14 residues. V lost 6 bases and J lost 8, with 20 bases in between. The CDR3 region is CASTLTRTPWGYTF. The CDR3 DNA follows: TGTGCCAGCACCCTAACGAGGACACCCTGGGGCTACACCTTC.

The chain combines TRBV19 with TRBJ1-3; D uncertain. CDR1 is LNHDA, CDR2 SQIVND, per germline (reference sequence). CDR3 size: 19 residues. V lost 3 bases to trimming and J lost 5 bases, with 26 bases between them. The CDR3 sequence: CASSIGGFTEPGTRNTIYF. The CDR3 DNA reads TGTGCCAGTAGTATTGGAGGGTTTACGGAGCCCGGAACGAGAAACACCATATATTTT.

This sequence joins TRBV6-5 and TRBJ1-2; 8 bases match TRBD1. Germline trimming cut 6 bases from V and 4 bases from J; bases unmatched to any gene: 7. CDR3 length: 14 residues. Germline V gene lookup returns CDR1 MNHEY and CDR2 SVGAGI. The CDR3 here is CASRRTGTSYGYTF. CDR3 bases: TGTGCCAGCAGGAGGACAGGGACCAGCTATGGCTACACCTTC.

This chain uses TRBV7-3 with TRBJ2-4, with 10 bases fitting TRBD1. The trim removed 1 base at V and 9 bases at J, leaving 6 bases unmatched. This CDR3 has 15 residues. Germline CDR1 SGHTA, CDR2 FQGTGA. The CDR3 nucleotides are TGTGCCAGCAGCTTAAACGAGACAGGGGGCCTCATTCAGTACTTC. Protein sequence: CASSLNETGGLIQYF.

This rearrangement joins TRBV5-1 to TRBJ2-7, with a possible D match to TRBD1 (6 bases). Between the trimmed V and J ends, which lost 4 bases and 4 bases, there was a span of 12 bases. The CDR3 contains 13 residues. CDR1 SGHRS and CDR2 YFSETQ come from the germline V gene. This CDR3 reads CASSRDKDYEQYF. Here the CDR3 DNA reads TGCGCCAGCAGCCGGGACAAGGATTACGAGCAGTACTTC.

The gene calls are TRBV5-6 and TRBJ2-5, with TRBD2 as a possible D gene (6 bases). From germline, CDR1 is SGHDT and CDR2 YYEEEE. CDR3 size: 15 residues. V lost 4 bases to trimming and J lost 2 bases, with 15 bases between them. The CDR3 nucleotides are TGTGCCAGCAGCCCGGGCGGGCGGGGACAAGAGACCCAGTACTTC. Protein product: CASSPGGRGQETQYF. Together with reference TRBV5-6 and TRBJ2-5, the CDR3 gives the full variable domain: DAGVTQSPTHLIKTRGQQVTLRCSPKSGHDTVSWYQQALGQGPQFIFQYYEEEERQRGNFPDRFSGHQFPNYSSELNVNALLLGDSALYLCASSPGGRGQETQYFGPGTRLLVL.